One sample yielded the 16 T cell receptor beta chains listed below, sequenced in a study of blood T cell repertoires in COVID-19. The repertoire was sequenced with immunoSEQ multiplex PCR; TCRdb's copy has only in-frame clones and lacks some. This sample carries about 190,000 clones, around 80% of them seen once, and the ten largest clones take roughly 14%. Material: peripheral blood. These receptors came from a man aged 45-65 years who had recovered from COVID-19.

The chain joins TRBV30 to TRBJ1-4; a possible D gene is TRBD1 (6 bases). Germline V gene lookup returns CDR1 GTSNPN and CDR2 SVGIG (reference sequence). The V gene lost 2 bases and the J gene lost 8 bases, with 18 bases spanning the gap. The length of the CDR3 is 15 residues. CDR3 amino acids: CAWSTGGSWLEKLFF. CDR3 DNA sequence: TGTGCCTGGAGTACTGGGGGCTCTTGGCTGGAAAAACTGTTTTTT.

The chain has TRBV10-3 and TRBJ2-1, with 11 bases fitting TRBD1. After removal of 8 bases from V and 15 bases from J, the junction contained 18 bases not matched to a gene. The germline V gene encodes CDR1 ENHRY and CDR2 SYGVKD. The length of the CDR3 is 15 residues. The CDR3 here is CAISTRDRGAGSRFF. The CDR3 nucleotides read TGTGCCATCTCAACCCGGGACAGGGGGGCGGGGAGTCGGTTCTTC.

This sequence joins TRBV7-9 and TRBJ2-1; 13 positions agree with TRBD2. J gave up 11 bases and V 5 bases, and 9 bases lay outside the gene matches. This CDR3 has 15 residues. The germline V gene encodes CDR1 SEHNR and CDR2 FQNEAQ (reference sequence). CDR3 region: CASSPPGLAGTQQFF. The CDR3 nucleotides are TGTGCCAGCAGCCCGCCGGGACTAGCGGGGACCCAGCAGTTCTTC. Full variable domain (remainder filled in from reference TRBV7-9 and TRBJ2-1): DTGVSQNPRHKITKRGQNVTFRCDPISEHNRLYWYRQTLGQGPEFLTYFQNEAQLEKSRLLSDRFSAERPKGSFSTLEIQRTEQGDSAMYLCASSPPGLAGTQQFFGPGTRLTVL.

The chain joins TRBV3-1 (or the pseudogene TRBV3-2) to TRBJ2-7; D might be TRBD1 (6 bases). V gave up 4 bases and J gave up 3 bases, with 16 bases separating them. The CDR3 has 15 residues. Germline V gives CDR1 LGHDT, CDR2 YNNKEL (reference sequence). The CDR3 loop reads CASSPLRGSSYEQYF. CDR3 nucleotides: TGTGCCAGCAGCCCTCTAAGGGGGAGTAGCTACGAGCAGTACTTC.

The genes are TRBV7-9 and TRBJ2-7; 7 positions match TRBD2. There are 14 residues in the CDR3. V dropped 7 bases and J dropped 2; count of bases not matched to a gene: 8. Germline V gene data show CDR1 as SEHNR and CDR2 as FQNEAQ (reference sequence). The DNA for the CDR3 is TGTGCCAGCACCGACGAGCGGGGAGCCTACGAGCAGTACTTC. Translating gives CASTDERGAYEQYF.

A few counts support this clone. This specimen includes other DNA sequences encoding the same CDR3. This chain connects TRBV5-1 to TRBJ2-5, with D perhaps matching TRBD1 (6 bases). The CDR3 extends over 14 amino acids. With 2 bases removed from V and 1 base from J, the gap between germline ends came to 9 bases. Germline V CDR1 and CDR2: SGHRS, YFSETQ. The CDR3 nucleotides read TGCGCCAGCAGCTTACAGGGATCCCAAGAGACCCAGTACTTC. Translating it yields CASSLQGSQETQYF. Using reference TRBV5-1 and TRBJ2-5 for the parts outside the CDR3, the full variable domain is KAGVTQTPRYLIKTRGQQVTLSCSPISGHRSVSWYQQTPGQGLQFLFEYFSETQRNKGNFPGRFSGRQFSNSRSEMNVSTLELGDSALYLCASSLQGSQETQYFGPGTRLLVL.

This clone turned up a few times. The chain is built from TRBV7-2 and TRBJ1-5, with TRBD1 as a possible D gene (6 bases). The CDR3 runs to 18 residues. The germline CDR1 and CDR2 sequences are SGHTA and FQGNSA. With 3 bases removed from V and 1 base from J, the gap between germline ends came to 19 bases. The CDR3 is CASSLNNPGGLSNQPQHF. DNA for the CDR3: TGTGCCAGCAGCTTGAACAACCCCGGGGGGCTAAGCAATCAGCCCCAGCATTTT.

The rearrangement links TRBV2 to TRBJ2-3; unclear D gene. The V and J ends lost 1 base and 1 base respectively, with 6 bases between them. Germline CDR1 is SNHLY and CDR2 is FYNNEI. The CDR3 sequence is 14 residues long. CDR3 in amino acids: CASSEGTRTDTQYF. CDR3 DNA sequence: TGTGCCAGCAGTGAAGGTACTCGCACAGATACGCAGTATTTT.

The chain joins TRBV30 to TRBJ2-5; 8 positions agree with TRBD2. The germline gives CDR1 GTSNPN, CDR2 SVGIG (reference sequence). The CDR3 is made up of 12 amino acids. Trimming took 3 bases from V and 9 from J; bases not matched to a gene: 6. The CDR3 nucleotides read TGTGCCTGGAGATCGGGAGGGGTTTCCCAGTACTTC. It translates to CAWRSGGVSQYF. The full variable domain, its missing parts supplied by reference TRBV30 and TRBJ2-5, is SQTIHQWPATLVQPVGSPLSLECTVEGTSNPNLYWYRQAAGRGLQLLFYSVGIGQISSEVPQNLSASRPQDRQFILSSKKLLLSDSGFYLCAWRSGGVSQYFGPGTRLLVL.

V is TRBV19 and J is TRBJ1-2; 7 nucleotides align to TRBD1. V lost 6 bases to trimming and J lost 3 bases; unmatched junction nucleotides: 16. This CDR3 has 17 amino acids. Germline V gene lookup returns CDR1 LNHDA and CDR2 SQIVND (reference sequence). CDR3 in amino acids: CASSQYSPVTGYYGYTF. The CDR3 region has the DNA TGTGCCAGTAGCCAGTATAGCCCGGTGACAGGGTACTATGGCTACACCTTC.

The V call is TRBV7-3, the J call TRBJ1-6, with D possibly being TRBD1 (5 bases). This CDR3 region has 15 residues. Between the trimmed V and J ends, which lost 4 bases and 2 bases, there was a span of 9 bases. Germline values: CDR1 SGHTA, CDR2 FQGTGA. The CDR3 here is CASSSSGTYNSPLHF. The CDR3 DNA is TGTGCCAGCAGCTCTTCAGGGACCTATAATTCACCCCTCCACTTT.

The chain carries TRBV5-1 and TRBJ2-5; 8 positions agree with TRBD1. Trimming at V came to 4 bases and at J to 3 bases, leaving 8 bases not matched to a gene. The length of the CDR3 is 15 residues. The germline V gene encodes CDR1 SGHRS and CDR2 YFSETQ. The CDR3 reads CASSLWTGPEETQYF. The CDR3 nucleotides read TGCGCCAGCAGCCTGTGGACAGGGCCTGAAGAGACCCAGTACTTC.

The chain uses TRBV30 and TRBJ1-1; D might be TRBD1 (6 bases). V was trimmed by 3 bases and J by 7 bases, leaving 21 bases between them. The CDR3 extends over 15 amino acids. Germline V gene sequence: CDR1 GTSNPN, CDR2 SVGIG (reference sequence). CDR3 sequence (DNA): TGTGCCTGGAGACCACCCGGGACATCGGGCGGTGAAGCTTTCTTT. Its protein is CAWRPPGTSGGEAFF.

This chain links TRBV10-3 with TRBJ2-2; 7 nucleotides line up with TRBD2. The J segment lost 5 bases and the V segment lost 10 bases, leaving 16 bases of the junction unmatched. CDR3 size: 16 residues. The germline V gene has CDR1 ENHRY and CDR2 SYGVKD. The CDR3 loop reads CATAPLGGRDTGELFF. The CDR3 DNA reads TGTGCCACCGCACCCTTGGGCGGGAGAGATACCGGGGAGCTGTTTTTT.

CDR3 sequence (DNA): TGCGCCAGCAGCTGGGCCTCCGGAGGCGAGCAGTACTTC. Translated, it gives CASSWASGGEQYF. The genes are TRBV5-1 and TRBJ2-7; D is possibly TRBD2 (5 bases). The germline V gene has CDR1 SGHRS and CDR2 YFSETQ. The CDR3 loop spans 13 amino acids. V lost 3 bases and J 6 bases, leaving 13 bases between the germline ends.

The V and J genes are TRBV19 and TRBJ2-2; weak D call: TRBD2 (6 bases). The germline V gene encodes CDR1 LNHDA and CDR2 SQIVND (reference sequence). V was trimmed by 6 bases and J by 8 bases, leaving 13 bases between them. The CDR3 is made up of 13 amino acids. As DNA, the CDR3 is TGTGCCAGTAGGCGGGGAATAGAAGGGGAGCTGTTTTTT. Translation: CASRRGIEGELFF.